This TCR beta chain was observed in a study of cytomegalovirus exposure and HLA in healthy donors (dated by TCRdb to between 2016 and 2019). About the full investigation: An earlier analysis of some 600 of the donors reported under 300 Gb of sequence data and 117 million unique TCR beta sequences obtained from 180 million or so T cells. An early release that covered fewer than 800 HLA-typed donors contained about 300 gigabases of sequencing data and roughly 84 million unique TCR sequences. The genetic ancestry cluster associated with self-reported Caucasian donors included approximately 85% of the 300 to 400 genotyped donors. The aim of the study was to test whether cataloging public T cell receptors could identify signatures of past pathogen exposure. Using immunosequencing, the study profiled T cell repertoires from 550 to 750 subjects and related those repertoires to cytomegalovirus serostatus. A separate validation cohort of 90 to 150 different subjects was used in addition to the 666-subject first cohort. The study combined high-throughput TCR immunosequencing, statistical association of individual TCRs with disease status, and machine learning to predict cytomegalovirus infection status. In a later analysis, previously published TCR beta repertoires from roughly 710 donors were re-analyzed and high-resolution HLA genotyping was added so that TCR occurrence patterns could be studied. The later analysis used no new phenotypic data to find candidate immune exposures, relying instead on TCR beta sequences and their occurrence across donors. In an earlier analysis of 500 to 650 of the donors, high-throughput TCR beta sequencing was used to judge whether each TCR beta V gene segment behaved as functional or pseudogenic. Alongside the repertoire data, information on donor age, sex, ethnicity and CMV serostatus was compiled. A later genetic analysis took genome-wide SNP genotypes for about three fifths of the 666 donors and used that subset as a discovery cohort. Every discovery cohort repertoire had been produced on one sequencing platform. Both class I and class II loci were covered by HLA typing, at four-digit resolution. The number of typed donors differed by locus: about 620-640 for A, B, C, DRB1 and DQB1; 522 for DQA1; around 610 for DPA1; and some 430 for DPB1. Roughly 5 DR-DQ haplotypes were treated as single units for association and clustering because of strong linkage in the cohort. Among around 400 genotyped donors of the cohort, an average of 235,054 unique TCR beta nucleotide sequences were sequenced per donor, approximately 20% of them non-productive.

As regards this clone: The antigen it recognizes is unknown. Base-call qualities are not available, and no considerably larger clone is one nucleotide away.

The cohort comprised approximately 700 healthy bone marrow donors. At the time of sampling, all cohort members were nominally healthy, though unrecorded immune exposures were likely present. The donor tested CMV seropositive and was one of the 289 seropositive cohort members. A peripheral blood sample was provided by each donor, and peripheral blood mononuclear cells were used for TCR beta sequencing. The Qiagen DNeasy Blood Extraction Kit was used to extract genomic DNA from the blood cell samples. The investigation overall reported the following: According to the authors, the approach could potentially be generalized to other disease states and immunological phenotypes. The classifier was reported to diagnose cytomegalovirus status with high specificity and sensitivity in both the original and validation cohorts. According to a later analysis, most CMV-associated TCR beta chains appeared to be HLA-restricted, and the HLA associations seemed to be driven largely by CMV exposure. A later analysis found that HLA-associated TCR beta chains were more clonally expanded and had lower generation probabilities than equally common non-associated chains. At a false discovery rate of 0.05, a later analysis linked 15,000 to 20,000 TCR beta sequences to specific HLA alleles. In a later analysis, several top co-occurrence clusters were reported to appear linked to parvovirus B19, influenza, CMV and Epstein-Barr virus. The presence/absence analyses assumed that sequencing depth was roughly uniform across donors, and that assumption may not be true. When HLA alleles, especially DR and DQ, strongly co-occurred, TCR associations were difficult to assign to individual alleles. Approximately 18 rarely observed V segments, including chromosome 9 orphons, were excluded from the earlier analysis of about 600 of the donors because counts were too low. Linkage disequilibrium might explain the correlated functional status among segregating V segments, but an unknown experimental factor could not be ruled out. A further reported finding was that TCR beta sequences accurately predicted the HLA-A and HLA-B alleles for most subjects in the first cohort. For the cohort, immune exposure information was limited to CMV serostatus. In this cohort, only TCR beta chains were sequenced, and detectable features were limited by the absence of alpha or paired-chain data. A total of around 150 TCR beta chains were listed by the study as associated with cytomegalovirus. Compared with the approximately 670-donor mean, donors in an Asian-associated ancestry cluster had fewer N-insertions in productive TCRs, according to a later genetic analysis. An earlier analysis of several hundred of the donors showed that most TCR beta V segments appeared in productive rearrangements either about 90% or about 30% of the time, which broadly matched IMGT annotations. In a later genetic analysis, a missense DCLRE1C variant was associated with V-gene and J-gene trimming of TCR beta chains, and the association was replicated in an independent cohort. Because some donors lacked HLA typing at each locus, the association tests relied only on the typed subset. In vitro tests confirmed that a few of the cytomegalovirus-associated TCR beta chains recognize cytomegalovirus antigens. A cluster of highly shared sequence variants was judged likely to be a technical artifact of the sequencing pipeline. Across donors, most TCR sequences were observed very rarely, whereas some public TCRs were present in many individuals. In a later analysis, the rate of TCR association differed among HLA loci, with DRB1 alleles having the most associated TCRs and HLA-C alleles having the fewest.

Library method: the immunoSEQ multiplex PCR assay. For the multiplex PCR, a mixture combining 60 forward primers for TCR Vbeta segments and 13 reverse primers for TCR Jbeta segments was used. A multiplex PCR assay on genomic DNA amplified the CDR3 region of rearranged TCR beta genes. On the Illumina HiSeq System, the amplified TCR beta libraries were sequenced as 87-base-pair reads. Per the authors' processing: A later analysis counted approximately 76 million unique TCR beta chains across the approximately 700 repertoires, and some 11 million of these chains were shared by at least two donors. Raw reads were error-corrected and collapsed into unique sequences by a nearest-neighbor algorithm in which closely related sequences were merged to remove PCR and sequencing errors. V, D and J gene segments were assigned by aligning CDR3 sequences to IMGT reference sequences. For a sequence to be retained, a match of at least six nucleotides was required to both a V gene segment and a J gene segment. Rearrangements were called productive when the CDR3 lacked stop codons and stayed in frame with V and J; all others were non-productive. Following IMGT convention, CDR3 was defined as the stretch from the second conserved V-encoded cysteine up to the conserved J-encoded phenylalanine. Sequences without an unambiguous match to a single V gene segment were excluded from the earlier analysis of a few hundred of the donors. In an earlier analysis of about 590 of the donors, a V segment was called functional when productive rearrangements were above 56.7%, and segregating when the standard deviation between donors exceeded 5%. A statistical classification framework was built to diagnose cytomegalovirus status from the catalog of TCR beta chain sequences. V and J gene assignment, in a later analysis, came from comparing TCR nucleotide sequences with IMGT/GENE-DB human TR gene sequences. The TCRdist pipeline was used in a later analysis to assign CDR3 sequences and most-parsimonious VDJ recombination scenarios. In a later analysis, each TCR beta chain was defined by its CDR3 amino acid sequence together with its V-gene family, and reads lacking a unique V-gene family were excluded. A later analysis removed 592 highly shared, low-generation-probability nucleotide sequences to deal with suspected cross-contamination and a sequencing artifact. In a later analysis, a clonal expansion index for each public chain was calculated from normalized within-repertoire ranks of inferred template counts. In a later analysis, generation probabilities were computed using a VDJ recombination model fitted to out-of-frame rearrangements, and the results were checked against IGoR. In a later analysis, TCR-TCR, TCR-HLA and TCR-CMV co-occurrence was scored with hypergeometric tests, and a repertoire-size bias correction was applied to TCR pairs. A later analysis estimated false discovery rates by permuting HLA or CMV assignments 20 times. In a later analysis, co-occurring TCRs were grouped using DBSCAN, and TCRdist sequence similarity was added for clustering within HLA-allele-positive subsets. For co-occurrence clustering, repertoires with fewer than 30,000 or more than 120,000 public chains were excluded, along with a handful of repertoires with anomalous nucleotide sharing. The table comes from immuneACCESS by way of TCRdb, which keeps in-frame sequences with V and J called. Part of the clones is missing from these tables; in studies checked, under half for an unresolved V gene and the rest for unknown reasons. Clonal size and the V and J genes are those of that table, whereas D and trimming came from the DNA. Within this sample are some 110,000 clones, with around 83% of them counted one time only. The ten largest account for 22% of the sample.

Sequenced input: PBMCs. This clonotype originated in a man aged 25 to 40 in good health and CMV-seropositive.

DNA sequence: TGCGCCAGCTCCGGGACTAGCGGGAGTATCGGGGAGCTGTTTTTT. The translation is CASSGTSGSIGELFF. In this chain, TRBV5-1 is recombined with TRBJ2-2; TRBD2 fits 14 bases in the junction. V is trimmed back by 7 bases and J by 7 bases, and the junction contains 6 bases that no gene match accounts for. Including cysteine and phenylalanine, the CDR3 has 15 amino acids. Of the read, only the CDR3 DNA is kept; its 45 bases are in frame from base 1. Via the germline V gene, CDR1 is SGHRS and CDR2 YFSETQ.